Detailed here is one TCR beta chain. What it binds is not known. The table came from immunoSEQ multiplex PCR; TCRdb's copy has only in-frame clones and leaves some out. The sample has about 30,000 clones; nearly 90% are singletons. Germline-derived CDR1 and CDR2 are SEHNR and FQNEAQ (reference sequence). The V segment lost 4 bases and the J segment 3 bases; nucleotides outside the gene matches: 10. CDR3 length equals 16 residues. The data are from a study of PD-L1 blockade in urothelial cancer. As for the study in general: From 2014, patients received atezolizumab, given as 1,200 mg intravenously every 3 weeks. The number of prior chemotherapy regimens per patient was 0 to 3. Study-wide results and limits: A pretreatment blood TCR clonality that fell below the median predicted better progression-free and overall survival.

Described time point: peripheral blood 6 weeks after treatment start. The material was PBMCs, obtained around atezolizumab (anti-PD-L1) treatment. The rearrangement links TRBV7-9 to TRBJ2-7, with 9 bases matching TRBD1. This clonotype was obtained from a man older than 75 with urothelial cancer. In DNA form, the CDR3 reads TGTGCCAGCAGCTCTTCAGGGACAGGGTCCGACTACGAGCAGTACTTC. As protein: CASSSSGTGSDYEQYF.